This T cell receptor (beta chain) was captured in a study of CD8 T cells in ankylosing spondylitis. From the 5' RACE reads, TCRdb called clonotypes with MiXCR, one entry per CDR3 protein. In the table there are roughly 370,000 distinct CDR3 sequences, 20% to 25% of which are singletons. Notes on the study in general: Earlier studies detected some motif variants in reactive arthritis synovial fluid and blood. CD8+ disease-linked clones were present at relatively low frequencies in blood. Seemingly characteristic of ankylosing spondylitis blood was a TCR beta motif consisting of about 8 highly homologous variants.

This clonotype was detected many times. Its antigen is not known. Germline lookup yields CDR1 SGHRS and CDR2 YFSETQ. This CDR3 spans 13 amino acids. Trimming removed 4 bases from V and 6 bases from J, with 11 bases in between. This sequence joins TRBV5-1 and TRBJ2-1; weak D call: TRBD2 (6 bases). Sequencing input: blood, either unsorted or a sorted T cell fraction (not recorded which). The receptor comes from a male donor with ankylosing spondylitis. CDR3 protein: CASSAGGANEQFF. The CDR3 coding sequence is TGCGCCAGCAGCGCCGGGGGAGCCAATGAGCAGTTCTTC.